The TCR beta chain under discussion was sequenced for a study of T cell repertoires in cytomegalovirus infection. Overall study: Peptides in the study included HLA-C-restricted and HLA-B-restricted CMV epitopes. CMV infection and matching HLA type were both indicated by public TCR beta signatures. Study-level results: Cumulative public TCR beta family frequency identified carriers of CMV plus the relevant HLA. Within the response measured ex vivo, HLA-C-restricted CMV-specific TCR beta clonotypes were dominant.

About this clonotype itself: The antigen remains unidentified.

TCRdb ran MiXCR on the reads and lists one entry per CDR3 protein. The table lists just under 500,000 distinct CDR3 sequences, roughly a third of them singletons, with roughly a sixth in the top ten. Looked up from germline, CDR1 is SEHNR and CDR2 is FQNEAQ (reference sequence). V lost 4 bases, J lost 2 bases, and 16 bases lay in between. CDR3 length: 16 amino acids. The sample was cultured PBMCs, taken from culture after CMV antigen stimulation. The chain uses TRBV7-9 and TRBJ2-3; D might be TRBD2 (5 bases). This clonotype was sampled from a human donor in good health (CMV status not recorded). Some clones in this sample may be carry-over from other donors' samples. CDR3 in amino acids: CASSSSGLLATDTQYF. The CDR3 DNA reads as TGTGCCAGCAGCTCCTCGGGCCTCCTAGCCACAGATACGCAGTATTTT.